These 24 T cell receptor beta chains came from one sample sequenced in a study of identical twins. TCRdb itself ran the 5' RACE reads through MiXCR, one entry per CDR3 protein. This table has fewer than 650,000 distinct CDR3 sequences, just over 7% appearing once. The data also belong to a second study, concerning yellow fever vaccine responses in identical twins.

The sequencing input was PBMCs. The receptors stem from a woman between 18 and 29 years old in good health.

The gene calls are TRBV5-1 and TRBJ2-1; D might be TRBD1 or TRBD2, each matching 5 bases. The CDR3 extends over 15 amino acids. Trimming took 0 bases from V and 6 from J, leaving 13 bases between them. Germline CDR1 and CDR2: SGHRS and YFSETQ. The CDR3 spells CASSLAQVGGNEQFF. The CDR3 region has the DNA TGCGCCAGCAGCTTGGCCCAGGTTGGGGGCAATGAGCAGTTCTTC.

This clonotype has just a few counts. The rearrangement uses TRBV7-8 and TRBJ2-2, with D maybe TRBD2 (5 bases). Germline values: CDR1 SGHVS, CDR2 FQNEAQ. V lost 5 bases and J lost 6, with 19 bases in between. The CDR3 loop spans 16 amino acids. CDR3 sequence reads: CASSTGLGMEAGELFF. The CDR3 DNA is TGTGCCAGCAGCACGGGTCTCGGGATGGAGGCCGGGGAGCTGTTTTTT.

J is TRBJ1-2 and V is TRBV7-9; D call uncertain. The germline CDR1 and CDR2 sequences are SEHNR and FQNEAQ (reference sequence). With 4 bases removed from V and 2 bases from J, the gap between germline ends came to 11 bases. CDR3 length: 14 residues. CDR3 bases: TGTGCCAGCAGCTACGGGTCTGCGAACTATGGCTACACCTTC. This gives the protein CASSYGSANYGYTF.

This clonotype was observed a few times. J is TRBJ2-7 and V is TRBV28, with D uncertain. Germline loops: CDR1 MDHEN, CDR2 SYDVKM. Trimming stripped 5 bases from V and 3 bases from J, with 17 bases between. This CDR3 spans 15 amino acids. As DNA, the CDR3 is TGTGCCAGCAGTCGTCCCGGACGTATGATCTACGAGCAGTACGTC. This encodes CASSRPGRMIYEQYV.

The rearrangement joins TRBV28 to TRBJ1-4, with D unclear. V lost 1 base and J 8 bases, leaving 14 bases between the germline ends. The CDR3 has 15 amino acids. Germline CDR1 and CDR2: MDHEN and SYDVKM. This chain's CDR3 is CASSLLAGRGEKLFF. CDR3 sequence (DNA): TGTGCCAGCAGTTTATTGGCAGGTCGGGGAGAAAAACTGTTTTTT.

This sequence joins TRBV14 and TRBJ2-7; D is unresolved. The CDR3 contains 15 residues. Trimming took off 5 bases at V and 2 bases at J, with 16 bases between the two ends. Germline lookup yields CDR1 SGHDN and CDR2 FVKESK. CDR3 bases: TGTGCCAGCAGCTATCACCCCCCTTCAGCCTACGAGCAGTACGTC. The encoded protein is CASSYHPPSAYEQYV.

This chain connects TRBV12-3 or TRBV12-4 to TRBJ1-1; D uncertain. CDR3 length: 12 residues. The V end was cut by 10 bases, the J end by 2 bases, with 11 bases between. This chain's CDR3 is CAINSGNTEAFF. The CDR3 DNA follows: TGTGCCATTAACTCGGGAAACACTGAAGCTTTCTTT.

The CDR3 nucleotides are TGCGCCAGCAGCTTAGGGACAGCCTTCTCCGATACGCAGTATTTT. Protein: CASSLGTAFSDTQYF. V gene TRBV5-1 combines with J gene TRBJ2-3; 7 bases agree with TRBD1. J lost 6 bases, V lost 2 bases, and 9 bases had no gene match. This CDR3 contains 15 residues. The germline V gene has CDR1 SGHRS and CDR2 YFSETQ. Based on the CDR3 plus reference TRBV5-1 and TRBJ2-3, the full variable domain is KAGVTQTPRYLIKTRGQQVTLSCSPISGHRSVSWYQQTPGQGLQFLFEYFSETQRNKGNFPGRFSGRQFSNSRSEMNVSTLELGDSALYLCASSLGTAFSDTQYFGPGTRLTVL.

This clonotype has a count of ten or more. V gene TRBV21-1 combines with J gene TRBJ2-1; the D call TRBD1 from the table was never checked on the DNA. TRBV21-1 is a known pseudogene. The CDR3 runs to 13 residues. The CDR3 bases are TGTGCCCCTTATGGCGGACAAAACAATGAGCAGTTCTTC. This gives the protein CAPYGGQNNEQFF.

This clonotype showed up just a few times. This chain links TRBV20-1 with TRBJ1-1; no clear D. The CDR3 is 14 residues long. Trimming left V 6 bases short and J 0 bases short, with 14 bases between. Germline V gene data show CDR1 as DFQATT and CDR2 as SNEGSKA (reference sequence). Here the CDR3 DNA reads TGCAGTGCCGAAAAACGGATCATGAACACTGAAGCTTTCTTT. It encodes CSAEKRIMNTEAFF.

The chain joins TRBV2 to TRBJ1-2, with D possibly matching TRBD1 (5 bases). In germline, CDR1 is SNHLY, CDR2 FYNNEI. The CDR3 sequence is 12 residues long. The ends were cut back, 4 bases at V and 6 bases at J, with 9 bases in the middle. DNA of the CDR3: TGTGCCAGCAGTGGATGGGGGGATGGCTACACCTTC. It encodes CASSGWGDGYTF.

This clonotype has more than one count but fewer than ten. V is TRBV7-9 and J is TRBJ2-2; no reliable D call. Trimming left V 7 bases short and J 2 bases short, with 11 bases between. From germline, CDR1 is SEHNR and CDR2 FQNEAQ (reference sequence). The CDR3 is 14 residues long. The CDR3: CASTTLSNTGELFF. The CDR3 region has the DNA TGTGCCAGCACCACTCTCTCTAACACCGGGGAGCTGTTTTTT.

In this sample, this clonotype turned up a few times. The V gene is TRBV28, the J gene TRBJ1-1, with D perhaps TRBD1 (5 bases). Trimming stripped 3 bases from V and 11 bases from J, with 13 bases between. The V gene's germline CDR1 is MDHEN and CDR2 SYDVKM. The CDR3 is 12 amino acids. The CDR3 DNA is TGTGCCAGCAGTTTGCTCGGGACGTACGCTTTCTTT. Its translation: CASSLLGTYAFF. Based on the CDR3 plus reference TRBV28 and TRBJ1-1, the full variable domain is DVKVTQSSRYLVKRTGEKVFLECVQDMDHENMFWYRQDPGLGLRLIYFSYDVKMKEKGDIPEGYSVSREKKERFSLILESASTNQTSMYLCASSLLGTYAFFGQGTRLTVV.

This chain uses TRBV7-9 with TRBJ2-5; 9 nucleotides line up with TRBD1. The CDR3 extends over 16 amino acids. V dropped 5 bases and J dropped 1; count of bases not matched to a gene: 8. Germline V gene data show CDR1 as SEHNR and CDR2 as FQNEAQ (reference sequence). In DNA form, the CDR3 reads TGTGCCAGCAGCAAAACAGGGGGCGTCTCCCAAGAGACCCAGTACTTC. Encoded protein: CASSKTGGVSQETQYF.

The chain combines TRBV6-2 or TRBV6-3 with TRBJ1-1, with D possibly matching TRBD1 (5 bases). Germline V lookup: CDR1 MNHEY, CDR2 SVGEGT. V gave up 5 bases and J gave up 2 bases, with 12 bases separating them. There are 14 residues in the CDR3. CDR3 sequence (DNA): TGTGCCAGCAGTCGGACATACCTTAACACTGAAGCTTTCTTT. This translates into CASSRTYLNTEAFF.

This chain connects TRBV20-1 to TRBJ2-7; TRBD1 agrees at 9 bases. The CDR3 runs 14 residues. CDR1 and CDR2 from the germline V gene are DFQATT and SNEGSKA (reference sequence). With 3 bases clipped from V and 2 bases from J, the junction kept 5 bases outside the gene matches. CDR3 sequence (DNA): TGCAGTGCTAGGGGGGACAGGGCCACCTACGAGCAGTACGTC. Residues: CSARGDRATYEQYV.

This rearrangement joins TRBV20-1 to TRBJ2-7, with D perhaps TRBD1 (5 bases). Trimming took 6 bases from V and 11 from J, leaving 17 bases between them. Germline V lookup: CDR1 DFQATT, CDR2 SNEGSKA (reference sequence). CDR3 length: 11 residues. DNA for the CDR3: TGCAGTGCGTCGGGCCCCAGGGAAGAGTACGTC. It yields the protein CSASGPREEYV.

The chain is built from TRBV20-1 and TRBJ2-1; a possible D gene is TRBD1 (5 bases). This CDR3 is 12 amino acids long. V lost 5 bases and J lost 4, with 9 bases in between. The germline V gene has CDR1 DFQATT and CDR2 SNEGSKA (reference sequence). The DNA for the CDR3 is TGCAGTGCTTCAACAGGTTACAATGAGCAGTTCTTC. Translating it yields CSASTGYNEQFF.

This clonotype was seen more than once but under ten times. The CDR3: CASRGQGISTDTQYF. Written as DNA, the CDR3 is TGCGCCAGCAGAGGTCAGGGGATTAGCACAGATACGCAGTATTTT. The J gene is TRBJ2-3, the V gene TRBV4-1; D possibly corresponds to TRBD1 (6 bases). The V gene lost 6 bases and the J gene lost 0 bases, with 13 bases spanning the gap. The CDR3 sequence is 15 residues long. Germline V CDR1 and CDR2: MGHRA, YSYEKL.

The chain recombines TRBV12-2 with TRBJ2-2; the DNA was not compared with TRBD2, the D call given in the table. TRBV12-2 represents a pseudogene. This CDR3 is built from 15 residues. CDR3 coding DNA: TGTGCAAGTGAACCGGGACTAGCGGGATCCGGGGAGCTGTTTTTT. Translation: CASEPGLAGSGELFF.

This clonotype was seen many times. The V and J genes are TRBV7-3 and TRBJ2-3, with 12 nucleotides matching TRBD2. Germline-derived CDR1 and CDR2 are SGHTA and FQGTGA. The length of the CDR3 is 15 residues. Trimming took 3 bases from V and 5 from J; bases not matched to a gene: 3. CDR3 region: CASSLATSGRDTQYF. The DNA of the CDR3 is TGTGCCAGCAGCTTGGCGACTAGCGGGAGAGATACGCAGTATTTT.

This chain links TRBV12-3 or TRBV12-4 with TRBJ2-3; TRBD2 aligns across 12 bases. This CDR3 is 16 amino acids long. V shed 6 bases, J shed 1 base, and the junction held 5 bases outside the gene matches. The CDR3 spells CASRYGLAGRTDTQYF. The CDR3 DNA reads as TGTGCCAGCAGATACGGACTAGCGGGACGCACAGATACGCAGTATTTT.

This clonotype has ten or more counts. The rearrangement uses TRBV28 and TRBJ1-1; no reliable D call. Germline loops: CDR1 MDHEN, CDR2 SYDVKM. Between the trimmed V and J ends, which lost 2 bases and 0 bases, there was a span of 13 bases. This CDR3 is built from 16 residues. Here the CDR3 reads CASSLVGNVMNTEAFF. The CDR3 nucleotides read TGTGCCAGCAGTTTAGTAGGGAACGTGATGAACACTGAAGCTTTCTTT.

This clonotype turned up a few times. V usage is TRBV3-1 and J usage is TRBJ2-3; D remains unclear. Trimming removed 5 bases from V and 1 base from J, with 13 bases in between. The germline V gene has CDR1 LGHDT and CDR2 YNNKEL (reference sequence). CDR3 length equals 15 residues. CDR3 nucleotide sequence: TGTGCCAGCAGCTCCCCCGGCATAGGCACAGATACGCAGTATTTT. The encoded protein is CASSSPGIGTDTQYF.